The rows below give T cell receptor beta chains drawn from one sample of a study of blood T cell repertoires in COVID-19. Sequenced by immunoSEQ multiplex PCR; TCRdb stores in-frame clones only, minus some. The sample lists nearly 350,000 clones; about nine tenths were seen once. What was sequenced was peripheral blood. The receptor source for this set is a woman in her 70s with COVID-19, enrolled during active disease. Both conserved end residues are part of each CDR3. Each record gives: CDR3 protein, V gene.

CDR3 protein: CASSLLAGTVYGYTF
V gene: TRBV6-5

CDR3 protein: CASSHSKGHYTEAFF
V gene: TRBV6-2/TRBV6-3

CDR3 protein: CASSYQGVGNQPQHF
V gene: TRBV9

CDR3 protein: CASSDFSGGEEQFF
V gene: TRBV3-1/TRBV3-2

CDR3 protein: CASSQVPSGGSPFTDTQYF
V gene: TRBV4-1

CDR3 protein: CASSYKDSGTEAFF
V gene: TRBV6-5

CDR3 protein: CASSYSTGLTYEQYF
V gene: TRBV6-6

CDR3 protein: CASKKDSRWGYTF
V gene: TRBV6-5

CDR3 protein: CASSVAGYGYTF
V gene: TRBV9

CDR3 protein: CASSYGGVNTEAFF
V gene: TRBV6-2/TRBV6-3

CDR3 protein: CSVEQGAEAFF
V gene: TRBV29-1

CDR3 protein: CASSLGEIDQPQHF
V gene: TRBV5-1

CDR3 protein: CASSFGDRQYF
V gene: TRBV7-2

CDR3 protein: CASSDLRQHQETQYF
V gene: TRBV2

CDR3 protein: CASSVAVGGADGYTF
V gene: TRBV9

CDR3 protein: CASSPWREAFF
V gene: TRBV7-2

CDR3 protein: CASRDQGRYEQYF
V gene: TRBV28

CDR3 protein: CASSNPQGGNTEAFF
V gene: TRBV5-1

CDR3 protein: CASSYSRGGPTDTQYF
V gene: TRBV6-2/TRBV6-3

CDR3 protein: CASSLGTPNTGELFF
V gene: TRBV7-2

CDR3 protein: CASSLDSRVSPLHF
V gene: TRBV27

CDR3 protein: CASSFSGTGGNTIYF
V gene: TRBV7-2

CDR3 protein: CATSREGGTTGGEQYF
V gene: TRBV15

CDR3 protein: CASSQERASGGPQETQYF
V gene: TRBV4-3

CDR3 protein: CASSQDGGSYGYTF
V gene: TRBV4-2

CDR3 protein: CASSSPSGGSTDTQYF
V gene: TRBV28

CDR3 protein: CSVTGQADYGYTF
V gene: TRBV29-1

CDR3 protein: CASSLNGLANTEAFF
V gene: TRBV27

CDR3 protein: CASSASRDTEAFF
V gene: TRBV2

CDR3 protein: CASSLEGRGGYTF
V gene: TRBV12-3/TRBV12-4

CDR3 protein: CASSRDGIAKNIQYF
V gene: TRBV9

CDR3 protein: CASSPPTIVNYGYTF
V gene: TRBV18

CDR3 protein: CASSASGIPDF
V gene: TRBV5-1

CDR3 protein: CASSSSPGTNEKLFF
V gene: TRBV5-1

CDR3 protein: CASSIWIAGQTQFF
V gene: TRBV19

CDR3 protein: CASSLGLGPYEQYF
V gene: TRBV5-4

CDR3 protein: CASRGTGFNEQYF
V gene: TRBV6-5

CDR3 protein: CASSLSGLIETQYF
V gene: TRBV28

CDR3 protein: CASSPGALSSGNTIYF
V gene: TRBV3-1/TRBV3-2

CDR3 protein: CASRPNTGNQPQHF
V gene: TRBV19

CDR3 protein: CASSLLPRQDTHLRNYGYTF
V gene: TRBV28

CDR3 protein: CASSLTGLGYGYTF
V gene: TRBV28

CDR3 protein: CASSLVGGWNSPLHF
V gene: TRBV5-1

CDR3 protein: CASSYSGRGDTEAFF
V gene: TRBV6-6

CDR3 protein: CASTISRTRYNSPLHF
V gene: TRBV13

CDR3 protein: CASSSSLVGTGELFF
V gene: TRBV7-6

CDR3 protein: CASSSGTSGHRGTQYF
V gene: TRBV7-3

CDR3 protein: CASSDPISSYEQYF
V gene: TRBV6-1

CDR3 protein: CASSQRQSTEAFF
V gene: TRBV4-3